A single sample is the source of the 18 T cell receptor beta chains below, sequenced in a study of beta chain features in type 1 diabetes. cDNA synthesis used the whole RNA isolate, giving expressed TCRB sequences. Measured with immunoSEQ multiplex PCR; TCRdb has only the in-frame clones, and not every one. The table shows 200,000 to 250,000 clones, with roughly 70% occurring only once. Sequenced: naive CD4+ T cells from blood. Every receptor here comes from a man aged 30 to 45 in good health.

This sequence joins TRBV25-1 and TRBJ2-5; the D is unclear. The J call may be wrong; the DNA end is better matched by TRBJ2-7. Germline V gene lookup returns CDR1 MGHDK and CDR2 SYGVNS. This CDR3 region has 12 residues. Here the CDR3 DNA reads TGTGCCAGCAGTGAATCCGTCTACGAGCAGTACTTC. Translated, it gives CASSESVYEQYF.

The chain joins TRBV25-1 to TRBJ2-7; D not resolved. The CDR3 runs 12 residues. Germline V gene sequence: CDR1 MGHDK, CDR2 SYGVNS. V was clipped by 3 bases and J by 9 bases, with 12 bases between them. Written as DNA, the CDR3 is TGTGCCAGCAGTGACACAAGCCTCGGGCAGTACTTC. It specifies CASSDTSLGQYF.

The V gene is TRBV29-1, the J gene TRBJ1-2; D gene unclear. V lost 6 bases and J 1 base, leaving 6 bases between the germline ends. The CDR3 is 11 amino acids. Germline V gives CDR1 SQVTM, CDR2 ANQGSEA. In DNA form, the CDR3 reads TGCAGCGTAAATCATAACTATGGCTACACCTTC. Translating gives CSVNHNYGYTF. Variable domain in full (rest from reference TRBV29-1 and TRBJ1-2): SAVISQKPSRDICQRGTSLTIQCQVDSQVTMMFWYRQQPGQSLTLIATANQGSEATYESGFVIDKFPISRPNLTFSTLTVSNMSPEDSSIYLCSVNHNYGYTFGSGTRLTVV.

The gene calls are TRBV30 and TRBJ1-2, with TRBD1 as a possible D gene (6 bases). In germline, CDR1 is GTSNPN, CDR2 SVGIG (reference sequence). The CDR3 has 15 residues. V was shortened by 0 bases and J by 5 bases, with 16 bases between the two germline ends. CDR3 residues: CAWSVAPTGGYGYTF. The DNA for the CDR3 is TGTGCCTGGAGTGTAGCCCCGACAGGCGGTTATGGCTACACCTTC.

The chain is built from TRBV5-1 and TRBJ2-4; no clear D. This CDR3 comprises 13 residues. CDR1 is SGHRS, CDR2 YFSETQ, per germline. V lost 4 bases, J lost 1 base, and 6 bases lay in between. CDR3 DNA sequence: TGCGCCAGCAGCATTGCGGCCAAAAACATTCAGTACTTC. It is translated as CASSIAAKNIQYF.

The chain recombines TRBV30 with TRBJ2-5; 7 bases are shared with TRBD2. There are 15 residues in the CDR3. Germline CDR1 and CDR2: GTSNPN and SVGIG (reference sequence). With 0 bases clipped from V and 5 bases from J, the junction kept 9 bases outside the gene matches. CDR3 sequence (DNA): TGTGCCTGGAGTGTAGGCGGGAGAGGGCTGGAGACCCAGTACTTC. Amino acids: CAWSVGGRGLETQYF. Combining the CDR3 with reference TRBV30 and TRBJ2-5 gives the whole variable domain SQTIHQWPATLVQPVGSPLSLECTVEGTSNPNLYWYRQAAGRGLQLLFYSVGIGQISSEVPQNLSASRPQDRQFILSSKKLLLSDSGFYLCAWSVGGRGLETQYFGPGTRLLVL.

The chain couples TRBV29-1 to TRBJ1-1, with 8 bases lining up with TRBD1. The length of the CDR3 is 13 residues. CDR1 is SQVTM, CDR2 ANQGSEA, per germline. V lost 5 bases, J lost 3 bases, and 5 bases stayed unmatched. CDR3: CSVSRDRYTEAFF. CDR3 nucleotide sequence: TGCAGCGTTTCTCGGGACAGGTACACTGAAGCTTTCTTT.

The rearrangement uses TRBV9 and TRBJ2-5, with D perhaps matching TRBD2 (6 bases). This CDR3 spans 17 amino acids. Germline V gene sequence: CDR1 SGDLS, CDR2 YYNGEE. V gave up 4 bases and J gave up 5 bases, with 24 bases separating them. The CDR3, as DNA: TGTGCCAGCAGCTCTCCTCCCGCTAGGGACTTGCGGGAGACCCAGTACTTC. It yields the protein CASSSPPARDLRETQYF. The full variable domain, its missing parts supplied by reference TRBV9 and TRBJ2-5, is DSGVTQTPKHLITATGQRVTLRCSPRSGDLSVYWYQQSLDQGLQFLIQYYNGEERAKGNILERFSAQQFPDLHSELNLSSLELGDSALYFCASSSPPARDLRETQYFGPGTRLLVL.

This clone appeared a single time. This chain uses TRBV28 with TRBJ2-7, with D hard to call. The CDR3 totals 15 residues. Germline V gene data show CDR1 as MDHEN and CDR2 as SYDVKM. The V gene lost 7 bases and the J gene lost 4 bases, with 20 bases spanning the gap. The CDR3, as DNA: TGTGCCAGCACACCACCTAAGGCAGGAAGGTACGAGCAGTACTTC. It yields the protein CASTPPKAGRYEQYF.

The chain uses TRBV30 and TRBJ2-2; D ambiguous. Trimming cost V 0 bases and J 4 bases, with 9 bases left between them. The CDR3 covers 14 residues. The germline gives CDR1 GTSNPN, CDR2 SVGIG (reference sequence). The CDR3 loop is CAWSVNSGTGELFF. DNA of the CDR3: TGTGCCTGGAGTGTAAACAGTGGCACCGGGGAGCTGTTTTTT.

The gene calls are TRBV29-1 and TRBJ1-2; maybe TRBD1 (6 bases). V gave up 6 bases and J gave up 2 bases, with 10 bases separating them. The germline gives CDR1 SQVTM, CDR2 ANQGSEA. The CDR3 contains 12 residues. CDR3 bases: TGCAGCGTGGGGGCCAGCAACTATGGCTACACCTTC. It is translated as CSVGASNYGYTF. The full variable domain, completed using reference TRBV29-1 and TRBJ1-2, is SAVISQKPSRDICQRGTSLTIQCQVDSQVTMMFWYRQQPGQSLTLIATANQGSEATYESGFVIDKFPISRPNLTFSTLTVSNMSPEDSSIYLCSVGASNYGYTFGSGTRLTVV.

This clone has just a few counts. The gene calls are TRBV19 and TRBJ2-5, with 9 bases aligning to TRBD1. V lost 7 bases, J lost 4 bases, and 4 bases stayed unmatched. The CDR3 sequence is 13 residues long. The V gene's germline CDR1 is LNHDA and CDR2 SQIVND (reference sequence). The DNA for the CDR3 is TGTGCCAGTAACACAGGGGGCGGAGAGACCCAGTACTTC. This gives the protein CASNTGGGETQYF.

V and J are TRBV6-5 and TRBJ2-5; a weak D match, TRBD2 (5 bases). Trimming shortened V by 2 bases and J by 3 bases, and 16 bases separated the two germline ends. This CDR3 contains 16 residues. Per the germline V gene, CDR1 is MNHEY and CDR2 is SVGAGI. The CDR3 nucleotides read TGTGCCAGCAGTTACCGATTGACCAAAGCGGAAGAGACCCAGTACTTC. Its translation: CASSYRLTKAEETQYF.

This clone was counted between two and nine times. The J gene is TRBJ2-1, the V gene TRBV30; D call uncertain. There are 12 residues in the CDR3. Per germline, CDR1 GTSNPN and CDR2 SVGIG (reference sequence). V was cut by 2 bases and J by 9 bases, with 11 bases left in between. CDR3 residues: CAWSPWSAEQFF. In DNA, the CDR3 is TGTGCCTGGAGTCCGTGGTCCGCTGAGCAGTTCTTC.

The J gene is TRBJ2-5, the V gene TRBV25-1; tentatively, D is TRBD1 (5 bases). V was pared by 1 base and J by 1 base, with 10 bases between. The V gene's germline CDR1 is MGHDK and CDR2 SYGVNS. This CDR3 has 15 residues. The CDR3 bases are TGTGCCAGCAGTGAATTCCGACAGCCCCAAGAGACCCAGTACTTC. As protein: CASSEFRQPQETQYF.

The chain joins TRBV7-9 to TRBJ1-5; 11 bases match TRBD1. Germline V gene sequence: CDR1 SEHNR, CDR2 FQNEAQ (reference sequence). CDR3 length: 16 residues. V shed 0 bases and J 6 bases; nucleotides not matched to a gene: 4. In DNA, the CDR3 is TGTGCCAGCAGCTTAGCCGAGGGACAGGGGGGTCAGCCCCAGCATTTT. It translates to CASSLAEGQGGQPQHF. The complete variable domain, with remaining parts taken from reference TRBV7-9 and TRBJ1-5, reads DTGVSQNPRHKITKRGQNVTFRCDPISEHNRLYWYRQTLGQGPEFLTYFQNEAQLEKSRLLSDRFSAERPKGSFSTLEIQRTEQGDSAMYLCASSLAEGQGGQPQHFGDGTRLSIL.

This clone turned up a few times. V usage is TRBV27 and J usage is TRBJ1-1; 10 nucleotides line up with TRBD1. This CDR3 region has 15 residues. CDR1 MNHEY and CDR2 SMNVEV come from the germline V gene (reference sequence). Germline trimming cut 7 bases from V and 5 bases from J; bases unmatched to any gene: 10. This CDR3 reads CASIPRQGAFTEAFF. In DNA form, the CDR3 reads TGTGCCAGCATTCCCAGACAGGGGGCTTTTACTGAAGCTTTCTTT.

The chain recombines TRBV5-1 with TRBJ1-4; D might be TRBD1 (5 bases). With 2 bases removed from V and 4 bases from J, the gap between germline ends came to 9 bases. Germline values: CDR1 SGHRS, CDR2 YFSETQ. The CDR3 length is 14 residues. The CDR3 nucleotides read TGCGCCAGCAGCTTCCGAGGGGTTAATGAAAAACTGTTTTTT. It codes for CASSFRGVNEKLFF.